Shown below are 21 T cell receptor beta chains from a single sample sequenced in a study of T cell responses to AZD1222 COVID-19 vaccine. Produced via immunoSEQ multiplex PCR; TCRdb's table is partial and in-frame only. The data contain 100,000 to 150,000 clones, roughly 90% of them singletons. The source material was peripheral blood, sampled on day 0 of AZD1222 vaccination. Source of these receptors: an adult in good health.

This sequence joins TRBV4-3 and TRBJ1-2, with a weak D call TRBD1 (6 bases). V lost 3 bases to trimming and J lost 4 bases, with 18 bases between them. Germline CDR1 LGHNA, CDR2 YSLEER. The CDR3 is 16 amino acids. Here the CDR3 reads CASSQTTRGAGYGYTF. CDR3 coding DNA: TGCGCCAGCAGCCAGACTACCCGGGGGGCTGGCTATGGCTACACCTTC.

The sample holds a few counts of this clone. V and J are TRBV5-1 and TRBJ1-1; D gene unclear. The CDR3 extends over 14 amino acids. Per germline, CDR1 SGHRS and CDR2 YFSETQ. The ends were cut back, 0 bases at V and 1 base at J, with 7 bases in the middle. The CDR3 protein is CASSLETGNTEAFF. The CDR3 nucleotides are TGCGCCAGCAGCTTGGAGACGGGGAACACTGAAGCTTTCTTT.

V usage is TRBV4-3 and J usage is TRBJ1-2; no clear D. V lost 0 bases and J lost 4, with 12 bases in between. Germline CDR1 and CDR2: LGHNA and YSLEER. The CDR3 covers 15 residues. DNA for the CDR3: TGCGCCAGCAGCCAAGATACAGTGTCATCCTATGGCTACACCTTC. Translated: CASSQDTVSSYGYTF.

The V and J genes are TRBV7-2 and TRBJ2-2, with a weak D call TRBD2 (5 bases). Per the germline V gene, CDR1 is SGHTA and CDR2 is FQGNSA. This CDR3 is 14 amino acids long. The V end lost 5 bases, the J end lost 8 bases, and 15 bases lay between the germline ends. This chain's CDR3 is CASSPDAGGGELFF. In DNA, the CDR3 is TGTGCCAGCAGCCCGGACGCGGGTGGAGGGGAGCTGTTTTTT.

The chain is built from TRBV7-2 and TRBJ1-4, with D tentatively TRBD1 (5 bases). Trimming left V 5 bases short and J 6 bases short, with 13 bases between. Germline V gene data show CDR1 as SGHTA and CDR2 as FQGNSA. The CDR3 has 14 amino acids. CDR3 DNA sequence: TGTGCCAGCAGCCTCCCGGGAGGGGATGAAAAACTGTTTTTT. It encodes CASSLPGGDEKLFF.

This chain connects TRBV20-1 to TRBJ1-5, with 7 bases lining up with TRBD1. CDR1 and CDR2 from the germline V gene are DFQATT and SNEGSKA (reference sequence). The CDR3 has 16 amino acids. V lost 3 bases and J lost 3; bases outside the gene matches: 11. The CDR3 nucleotides read TGCAGTGCTAGTGGGGCAGGGACAGCTTTCAATCAGCCCCAGCATTTT. Protein product: CSASGAGTAFNQPQHF.

This chain links TRBV6-2 or TRBV6-3 with TRBJ2-1; D may be TRBD1 (6 bases). Germline V gene data show CDR1 as MNHEY and CDR2 as SVGEGT. This CDR3 comprises 13 residues. V lost 2 bases and J lost 6, with 8 bases in between. The CDR3 DNA is TGTGCCAGCAGTTACGGACAGACCAATGAGCAGTTCTTC. Translated: CASSYGQTNEQFF.

The count of this clone is one. This rearrangement joins TRBV7-6 to TRBJ2-3, with TRBD1 as a possible D gene (6 bases). Germline-derived CDR1 and CDR2 are SGHVS and FNYEAQ. V shed 3 bases and J shed 0 bases, with 28 bases lying between them. This CDR3 comprises 21 residues. CDR3 sequence: CASSFPSDDRKGVVSTDTQYF. The CDR3 DNA reads TGTGCCAGCAGCTTCCCATCCGACGACAGAAAGGGGGTTGTTAGCACAGATACGCAGTATTTT.

The genes are TRBV11-2 and TRBJ2-3, with TRBD2 identical over 9 bases. V lost 5 bases to trimming and J lost 3 bases; unmatched junction nucleotides: 12. Germline V lookup: CDR1 SGHAT, CDR2 FQNNGV. The CDR3 consists of 17 residues. CDR3 amino acids: CASSPLGAGGKTDTQYF. The CDR3 nucleotides are TGTGCCAGCAGCCCCCTAGGCGCGGGGGGGAAGACAGATACGCAGTATTTT.

V and J are TRBV24-1 and TRBJ1-2; D is possibly TRBD1 (5 bases). Germline CDR1 and CDR2: KGHDR and SFDVKD. V lost 3 bases and J lost 6, with 16 bases in between. The CDR3 loop spans 15 amino acids. As DNA, the CDR3 is TGTGCCACCAGTGATGCTACAAGGTTGGGGGATGGCTACACCTTC. Translated: CATSDATRLGDGYTF.

This clone was seen only once. The rearrangement uses TRBV7-3 and TRBJ2-3; D remains unclear. The CDR3 extends over 18 amino acids. Germline CDR1 reads SGHTA; CDR2 reads FQGTGA. Trimming took off 1 base at V and 1 base at J, with 18 bases between the two ends. The CDR3 sequence is CASSLNAGPVGGTDTQYF. In nucleotides, the CDR3 is TGTGCCAGCAGCTTAAACGCAGGCCCAGTGGGCGGCACAGATACGCAGTATTTT.

V is TRBV5-5 and J is TRBJ1-4; no firm D call. The V end lost 0 bases, the J end lost 4 bases, and 7 bases lay between the germline ends. CDR1 and CDR2 (germline): SGHKS, YYEKEE (reference sequence). The CDR3 spans 14 residues. CDR3 residues: CASSLGPSNEKLFF. The CDR3, as DNA: TGTGCCAGCAGCTTGGGACCGAGTAATGAAAAACTGTTTTTT.

This chain connects TRBV29-1 to TRBJ1-2; TRBD1 is a possible D gene (5 bases). V gave up 5 bases and J gave up 0 bases, with 10 bases separating them. Germline V lookup: CDR1 SQVTM, CDR2 ANQGSEA. CDR3 length: 13 amino acids. CDR3 residues: CSVSGGPNYGYTF. CDR3 DNA: TGCAGCGTTTCCGGGGGACCTAACTATGGCTACACCTTC.

V gene TRBV5-5 combines with J gene TRBJ2-2, with D perhaps being TRBD1 or TRBD2 (5 bases each). Germline CDR1 and CDR2: SGHKS and YYEKEE (reference sequence). The V gene lost 2 bases and the J gene lost 6 bases, with 17 bases spanning the gap. The CDR3 totals 16 residues. CDR3 in amino acids: CASSFRSGTGAGELFF. For the CDR3, the DNA is TGTGCCAGCAGCTTTCGTTCAGGGACGGGCGCCGGGGAGCTGTTTTTT.

Written as DNA, the CDR3 is TGTGCCAGCAGTGACAAGGGGGAATATGGCTACACCTTC. Translation gives CASSDKGEYGYTF. The V and J genes are TRBV25-1 and TRBJ1-2, with D perhaps TRBD1 (6 bases). V shed 3 bases and J shed 5 bases, with 10 bases lying between them. The CDR3 covers 13 residues. Germline V CDR1 and CDR2: MGHDK, SYGVNS.

The chain joins TRBV29-1 to TRBJ2-2, with D tentatively TRBD2 (5 bases). The CDR3 runs 17 residues. The V end was cut by 8 bases, the J end by 0 bases, with 22 bases between. Germline V CDR1 and CDR2: SQVTM, ANQGSEA. The CDR3, as DNA: TGCAGCCCATACTTAGTTTGGACGGACTCGAACACCGGGGAGCTGTTTTTT. Translated, it gives CSPYLVWTDSNTGELFF.

V gene TRBV11-3 combines with J gene TRBJ1-4; perhaps TRBD1 as D (5 bases). The CDR3 is 14 residues long. Germline V gene lookup returns CDR1 SGHNT and CDR2 YENEEA. V was trimmed by 5 bases and J by 4 bases, leaving 11 bases between them. This CDR3 reads CASSAGGVNEKLFF. CDR3 DNA sequence: TGTGCCAGCAGCGCCGGAGGGGTTAATGAAAAACTGTTTTTT. The full variable domain, in which reference TRBV11-3 and TRBJ1-4 provide the parts outside the CDR3, is EAGVVQSPRYKIIEKKQPVAFWCNPISGHNTLYWYLQNLGQGPELLIRYENEEAVDDSQLPKDRFSAERLKGVDSTLKIQPAELGDSAVYLCASSAGGVNEKLFFGSGTQLSVL.

V usage is TRBV5-1 and J usage is TRBJ1-3, with TRBD1 matching over 7 bases. Germline assignment: CDR1 SGHRS and CDR2 YFSETQ. CDR3 size: 15 residues. V dropped 0 bases and J dropped 1; count of bases not matched to a gene: 1. In DNA, the CDR3 is TGCGCCAGCAGCTTGGGGGGACAGTCTGGAAACACCATATATTTT. It is translated as CASSLGGQSGNTIYF.

In nucleotides, the CDR3 is TGTGCCAGCAGGCGACGGAGGAACACCGGGGAGCTGTTTTTT. Amino acids: CASRRRRNTGELFF. The chain links TRBV28 to TRBJ2-2; D ambiguous. The CDR3 contains 14 residues. Trimming shortened V by 6 bases and J by 1 base, and 9 bases separated the two germline ends. The germline V gene has CDR1 MDHEN and CDR2 SYDVKM.

The chain recombines TRBV19 with TRBJ2-1, with TRBD2 as a possible D gene (6 bases). V was shortened by 5 bases and J by 0 bases, with 11 bases between the two germline ends. Germline V gene data show CDR1 as LNHDA and CDR2 as SQIVND (reference sequence). There are 15 residues in the CDR3. The CDR3, as DNA: TGTGCCAGTAGTCTGCGGGACCACTCCTACAATGAGCAGTTCTTC. Its protein is CASSLRDHSYNEQFF.

The chain is built from TRBV5-5 and TRBJ1-2, with TRBD1 matching 7 bases. The CDR3 has 15 amino acids. Trimming at V came to 2 bases and at J to 6 bases, leaving 10 bases not matched to a gene. CDR1 SGHKS and CDR2 YYEKEE come from the germline V gene (reference sequence). CDR3 in DNA: TGTGCCAGCAGCTTCGTGCCCCAGGGGGACCATGGCTACACCTTC. It is translated as CASSFVPQGDHGYTF.